This TCR beta chain was sequenced in a study of OX40 agonist ivuxolimab in advanced cancers. The study, taken as a whole, reports: Doses of 0.1 to 3.0 mg/kg were accompanied by clonal expansion of CD4+ and CD8+ blood T cells by week 6.

Method: immunoSEQ multiplex PCR; TCRdb's copy keeps in-frame clones and lacks some. The sample holds about 89,000 clones, 90% to 95% seen once. Points on this clone: What it recognizes is unknown.

The source of this sequence is an adult with an advanced solid tumor such as melanoma, head and neck, liver or kidney cancer. Sequencing used CD4+ or CD8+ T cells sorted from blood, obtained in a trial of the OX40 agonist ivuxolimab.

This chain's CDR3 is CASSLSWSYGYTF. DNA for the CDR3: TGCGCCAGCAGCTTATCCTGGTCCTATGGCTACACCTTC. The chain has TRBV5-1 and TRBJ1-2; D not resolved. V lost 2 bases and J 4 bases, leaving 9 bases between the germline ends. Germline assignment: CDR1 SGHRS and CDR2 YFSETQ. CDR3 length equals 13 residues.